Following are 21 T cell receptor beta chains from one sample sequenced in a study of a mutant IDH1 vaccine in newly diagnosed glioma. Time point of the sample: baseline, week 1 (first vaccination visit). Treatment here: pre-vaccination baseline after standard-of-care therapy. Sequenced by immunoSEQ multiplex PCR; TCRdb stores in-frame clones only, minus some. Here the sample spans about 88,000 clones, approximately 80% being singletons. Specimen: PBMCs, collected from a glioma patient treated with radiotherapy, temozolomide or both. The receptors shown here come from a man between 35 and 55 years old with glioma. Some clones in this sample may be carry-over from other donors' samples.

The rearrangement joins TRBV10-3 to TRBJ2-1; D gene ambiguous. In germline, CDR1 is ENHRY, CDR2 SYGVKD. The CDR3 is made up of 11 amino acids. Trimming cost V 8 bases and J 5 bases, with 7 bases left between them. The CDR3, as DNA: TGTGCCATCGGACGGGACAATGAGCAGTTCTTC. Translating gives CAIGRDNEQFF.

In regard to this clone: The junction differs from germline at one of its ends, possibly a read error. The chain couples TRBV2 to TRBJ1-2; TRBD1 might be the D (5 bases). Germline CDR1 reads SNHLY; CDR2 reads FYNNEI. This CDR3 spans 17 amino acids. The CDR3 DNA follows: TGTGCCAGCAGCGAAGCGCTTCACCACAGGCTTAACTATGGCTACACCTTC. Residues: CASSEALHHRLNYGYTF.

V is TRBV19 and J is TRBJ2-2, with TRBD2 as a possible D gene (7 bases). The CDR3 spans 18 residues. The germline CDR1 and CDR2 sequences are LNHDA and SQIVND (reference sequence). V was cut by 7 bases and J by 3 bases, with 24 bases left in between. The CDR3 sequence is CASNRGGGPARDTGELFF. DNA of the CDR3: TGTGCCAGTAACCGGGGAGGGGGGCCGGCTCGGGACACCGGGGAGCTGTTTTTT.

The chain recombines TRBV7-9 with TRBJ2-1; 8 bases agree with TRBD2. Germline CDR1 SEHNR, CDR2 FQNEAQ (reference sequence). The CDR3 sequence is 15 residues long. V was clipped by 2 bases and J by 4 bases; unmatched bases: 4. This CDR3 reads CASSLLRGGYNEQFF. The CDR3 DNA follows: TGTGCCAGCAGCTTATTACGGGGGGGGTACAATGAGCAGTTCTTC. The whole variable domain, filled in from reference TRBV7-9 and TRBJ2-1, reads DTGVSQNPRHKITKRGQNVTFRCDPISEHNRLYWYRQTLGQGPEFLTYFQNEAQLEKSRLLSDRFSAERPKGSFSTLEIQRTEQGDSAMYLCASSLLRGGYNEQFFGPGTRLTVL.

The chain carries TRBV6-5 and TRBJ2-1, with 10 bases identical to TRBD2. Unmatched junction bases numbered 12, after V lost 7 bases and J lost 9 bases. Looked up from germline, CDR1 is MNHEY and CDR2 is SVGAGI. This CDR3 region has 15 residues. CDR3 nucleotide sequence: TGTGCCAGCACCCAAGCGGGGGGGCCGCGTTTTGAGCAGTTCTTC. It encodes CASTQAGGPRFEQFF.

The CDR3 DNA reads as TGTGCCAGCAGTGATGTAGGACAGGGTGAGGGCTACACCTTC. Translation gives CASSDVGQGEGYTF. The rearrangement joins TRBV25-1 to TRBJ1-2, with 8 bases that match TRBD1. Unmatched junction bases numbered 8, after V lost 3 bases and J lost 8 bases. Germline lookup yields CDR1 MGHDK and CDR2 SYGVNS. This CDR3 has 14 residues.

The DNA for the CDR3 is TGTGCCAGCAGCTCGGGGCGGGGGATTCGAGAGACCCAGTACTTC. Translation: CASSSGRGIRETQYF. This rearrangement joins TRBV5-8 to TRBJ2-5; the match to TRBD2 covers 7 bases. Per germline, CDR1 SGHTS and CDR2 YDEGEE. CDR3 size: 15 residues. After removal of 3 bases from V and 4 bases from J, the junction contained 9 bases not matched to a gene.

The V call is TRBV10-3, the J call TRBJ1-5, with 8 nucleotides matching TRBD1. The CDR3 has 13 residues. After removal of 3 bases from V and 5 bases from J, the junction contained 0 bases not matched to a gene. From germline, CDR1 is ENHRY and CDR2 SYGVKD. The DNA of the CDR3 is TGTGCCATCAGTGAACAGGGGGATCAGCCCCAGCATTTT. It is translated as CAISEQGDQPQHF.

The chain uses TRBV6-6 and TRBJ1-5, with 9 bases lining up with TRBD1. This CDR3 comprises 14 residues. The J segment lost 4 bases and the V segment lost 5 bases, leaving 3 bases of the junction unmatched. Germline CDR1 is MNHNY and CDR2 is SVGAGI (reference sequence). The CDR3 sequence is CASSRQGVNQPQHF. CDR3 nucleotides: TGTGCCAGCAGTCGACAGGGGGTTAATCAGCCCCAGCATTTT.

V gene TRBV5-6 combines with J gene TRBJ2-1, with 11 positions matching TRBD1. Germline-derived CDR1 and CDR2 are SGHDT and YYEEEE. V lost 0 bases, J lost 8 bases, and 1 base stayed unmatched. The CDR3 runs 14 residues. CDR3 region: CASSLGTGGHEQFF. In nucleotides, the CDR3 is TGTGCCAGCAGCTTGGGGACAGGGGGCCATGAGCAGTTCTTC.

The chain joins TRBV29-1 to TRBJ2-1; D could derive from TRBD1 or TRBD2 (6 bases each). V lost 1 base to trimming and J lost 8 bases, with 18 bases between them. The CDR3 runs to 15 residues. CDR1 and CDR2 from the germline V gene are SQVTM and ANQGSEA. CDR3 DNA: TGCAGCGTTGAAGCGGGGGCAGGGTCAGGGGATGAGCAGTTCTTC. Protein sequence: CSVEAGAGSGDEQFF.

This clone was seen only once. This chain joins TRBV10-3 and TRBJ1-6, with a possible D match to TRBD1 (5 bases). The germline V gene encodes CDR1 ENHRY and CDR2 SYGVKD. This CDR3 contains 15 residues. V was trimmed by 2 bases and J by 10 bases, leaving 15 bases between them. The CDR3 here is CAISEAGGGSSPLHF. For the CDR3, the DNA is TGTGCCATCAGTGAGGCAGGCGGGGGATCCTCACCCCTCCACTTT.

The chain carries TRBV19 and TRBJ1-6; D is unclear. The CDR3 spans 14 residues. Trimming removed 3 bases from V and 9 bases from J, with 12 bases in between. Germline V gene sequence: CDR1 LNHDA, CDR2 SQIVND (reference sequence). CDR3 loop: CASSIALESSPLHF. CDR3 DNA sequence: TGTGCCAGTAGTATTGCCCTTGAGAGTTCACCCCTCCACTTT.

The rearrangement joins TRBV2 to TRBJ1-1, with 7 bases lining up with TRBD1. The CDR3 length is 11 residues. J lost 4 bases, V lost 11 bases, and 4 bases had no gene match. In germline, CDR1 is SNHLY, CDR2 FYNNEI. The CDR3 DNA sequence: TGTGCCGGACAGGAGGCCACTGAAGCTTTCTTT. It specifies CAGQEATEAFF. The full variable domain, its missing parts supplied by reference TRBV2 and TRBJ1-1, is EPEVTQTPSHQVTQMGQEVILRCVPISNHLYFYWYRQILGQKVEFLVSFYNNEISEKSEIFDDQFSVERPDGSNFTLKIRSTKLEDSAMYFCAGQEATEAFFGQGTRLTVV.

The gene calls are TRBV5-5 and TRBJ1-2, with D perhaps matching TRBD1 (5 bases). Trimming stripped 0 bases from V and 8 bases from J, with 17 bases between. The germline V gene encodes CDR1 SGHKS and CDR2 YYEKEE (reference sequence). The CDR3 sequence is 15 residues long. The DNA for the CDR3 is TGTGCCAGCAGCTTGGCCGCGCAGGGCTCGGGGGGCTACACCTTC. Residues: CASSLAAQGSGGYTF.

V usage is TRBV18 and J usage is TRBJ2-1; possibly TRBD1 for D (7 bases). The V end lost 0 bases, the J end lost 7 bases, and 16 bases lay between the germline ends. Germline V CDR1 and CDR2: KGHSH, LQKENI. This CDR3 comprises 16 residues. The CDR3 is CASSPPNRGLSNEQFF. CDR3 DNA sequence: TGTGCCAGCTCACCACCCAACAGGGGACTCAGTAATGAGCAGTTCTTC.

This chain joins TRBV6-6 and TRBJ1-1; no clear D. Trimming removed 2 bases from V and 6 bases from J, with 13 bases in between. The germline V gene encodes CDR1 MNHNY and CDR2 SVGAGI (reference sequence). The length of the CDR3 is 14 residues. DNA for the CDR3: TGTGCCAGCAGTTACGATGGACCCCGGGCTGAAGCTTTCTTT. This sequence encodes CASSYDGPRAEAFF.

The rearrangement links TRBV6-1 to TRBJ2-7; 10 positions agree with TRBD1. V gave up 8 bases and J gave up 4 bases; unmatched junction bases: 11. CDR1 MNHNS and CDR2 SASEGT come from the germline V gene. This CDR3 spans 15 amino acids. The CDR3 is CASPALGTGVYEQYF. DNA for the CDR3: TGTGCCAGCCCTGCTTTGGGGACAGGGGTGTACGAGCAGTACTTC.

The V and J genes are TRBV28 and TRBJ1-2; D gene uncertain. The length of the CDR3 is 14 residues. V dropped 3 bases and J dropped 6 bases, with 14 bases sitting between them. Per the germline V gene, CDR1 is MDHEN and CDR2 is SYDVKM. The CDR3 loop reads CASSFAASVHGYTF. DNA for the CDR3: TGTGCCAGCAGTTTCGCGGCGTCTGTCCATGGCTACACCTTC.

This clone was seen only once. Mismatch with germline at one junction end may stem from a read error. The chain couples TRBV30 to TRBJ1-5; no definite D call. The CDR3 is 14 amino acids. Germline-derived CDR1 and CDR2 are GTSNPN and SVGIG (reference sequence). The CDR3 here is CAWSVGPGNQPQHF. In nucleotides, the CDR3 is TGTGCTTGGAGTGTTGGGCCCGGCAATCAGCCCCAGCATTTT.

The chain is built from TRBV5-1 and TRBJ2-6, with D unresolved. Trimming left V 1 base short and J 0 bases short, with 14 bases between. CDR3 size: 18 residues. CDR1 and CDR2 (germline): SGHRS, YFSETQ. The CDR3 spells CASSLRAGGVSGANVLTF. CDR3 in DNA: TGCGCCAGCAGCTTGAGAGCAGGTGGAGTCTCTGGGGCCAACGTCCTGACTTTC.